This entry is about one TCR beta chain. Its matching antigen is unknown. This entry is derived from a study of cytomegalovirus exposure and HLA in healthy donors. Study-level information: Membership in the Caucasian-associated ancestry cluster was found for around 85% of nearly 400 genotyped donors. Findings and caveats of the study: When a later analysis compared HLA-associated TCR beta chains with equally common others, the HLA-associated chains turned out to be more clonally expanded and to have lower generation probabilities. For most TCR sequences rarity was the rule, although some public TCRs occurred in many donors.

PCR involved 60 Vbeta and 13 Jbeta primers. Profiling relied on immunoSEQ multiplex PCR, and the TCRdb table lists in-frame clones only, not all of them. The table shows about 150,000 clones, with roughly three quarters occurring only once. In germline, CDR1 is MNHEY, CDR2 SMNVEV (reference sequence). V shed 1 base and J 3 bases; nucleotides not matched to a gene: 6. The CDR3 has 15 amino acids. V and J are TRBV27 and TRBJ2-7, with 7 nucleotides matching TRBD1. The receptor was isolated from a man aged 25-45 years in good health and CMV-seropositive. The specimen sequenced was PBMCs. The CDR3 DNA reads as TGTGCCAGCAGTTTATATAGCAGGGGGATCTACGAGCAGTACTTC. It yields the protein CASSLYSRGIYEQYF.